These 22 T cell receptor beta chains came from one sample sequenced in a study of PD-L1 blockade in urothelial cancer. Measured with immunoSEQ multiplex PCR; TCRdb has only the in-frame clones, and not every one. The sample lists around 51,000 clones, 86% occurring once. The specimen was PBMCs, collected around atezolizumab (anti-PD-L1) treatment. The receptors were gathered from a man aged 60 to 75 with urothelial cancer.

The CDR3 region is CASSPGGPGEQFF. CDR3 DNA: TGTGCCAGCAGCCCGGGGGGGCCCGGTGAGCAGTTCTTC. V usage is TRBV7-2 and J usage is TRBJ2-1, with 8 bases aligning to TRBD2. Unmatched junction bases numbered 6, after V lost 5 bases and J lost 9 bases. The germline CDR1 and CDR2 sequences are SGHTA and FQGNSA. This CDR3 has 13 residues.

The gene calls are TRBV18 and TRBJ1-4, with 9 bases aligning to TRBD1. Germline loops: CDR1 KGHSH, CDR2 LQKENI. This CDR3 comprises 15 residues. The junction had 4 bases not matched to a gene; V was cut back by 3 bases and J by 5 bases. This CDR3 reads CASSPGTGKNEKLFF. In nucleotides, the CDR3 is TGTGCCAGCTCACCCGGGACAGGGAAAAATGAAAAACTGTTTTTT.

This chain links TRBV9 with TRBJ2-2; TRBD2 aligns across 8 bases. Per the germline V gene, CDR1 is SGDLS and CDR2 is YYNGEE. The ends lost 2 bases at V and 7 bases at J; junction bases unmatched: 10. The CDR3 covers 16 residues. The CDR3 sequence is CASSVAGGPQGGELFF. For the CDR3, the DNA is TGTGCCAGCAGCGTTGCGGGAGGCCCACAGGGCGGGGAGCTGTTTTTT. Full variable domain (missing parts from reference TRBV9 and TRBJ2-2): DSGVTQTPKHLITATGQRVTLRCSPRSGDLSVYWYQQSLDQGLQFLIQYYNGEERAKGNILERFSAQQFPDLHSELNLSSLELGDSALYFCASSVAGGPQGGELFFGEGSRLTVL.

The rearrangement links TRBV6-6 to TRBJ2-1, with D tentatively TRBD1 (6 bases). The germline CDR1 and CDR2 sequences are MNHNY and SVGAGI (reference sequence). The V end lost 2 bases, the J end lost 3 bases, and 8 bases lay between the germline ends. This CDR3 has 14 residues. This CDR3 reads CASSYEDSYNEQFF. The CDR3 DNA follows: TGTGCCAGCAGTTACGAGGACAGCTACAATGAGCAGTTCTTC.

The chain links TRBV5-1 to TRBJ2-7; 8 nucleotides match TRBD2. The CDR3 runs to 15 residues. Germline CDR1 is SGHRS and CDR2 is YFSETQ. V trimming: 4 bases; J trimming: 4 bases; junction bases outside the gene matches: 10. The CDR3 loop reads CASSRVRGGRYEQYF. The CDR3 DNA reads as TGCGCCAGCAGCAGGGTGAGGGGCGGGAGGTACGAGCAGTACTTC.

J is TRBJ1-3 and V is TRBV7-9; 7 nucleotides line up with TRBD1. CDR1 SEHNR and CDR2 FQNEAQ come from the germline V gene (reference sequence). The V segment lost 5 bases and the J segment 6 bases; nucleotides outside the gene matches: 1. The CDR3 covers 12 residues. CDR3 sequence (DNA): TGTGCCAGCAGCACAGGGGCAAACACCATATATTTT. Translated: CASSTGANTIYF.

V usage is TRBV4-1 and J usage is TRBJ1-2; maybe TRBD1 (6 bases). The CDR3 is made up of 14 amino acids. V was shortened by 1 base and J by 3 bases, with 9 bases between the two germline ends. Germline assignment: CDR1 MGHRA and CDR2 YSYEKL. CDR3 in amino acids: CASSQGQEDYGYTF. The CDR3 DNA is TGCGCCAGCAGCCAAGGACAGGAGGACTATGGCTACACCTTC.

The CDR3 is CASSSLRPGRSSTSSYEQYF. CDR3 bases: TGTGCCAGCTCCTCTCTACGGCCAGGTCGATCCTCAACTAGCTCCTACGAGCAGTACTTC. This chain links TRBV27 with TRBJ2-7, with D perhaps matching TRBD2 (5 bases). Trimming shortened V by 8 bases and J by 0 bases, and 32 bases separated the two germline ends. The CDR3 sequence is 20 residues long. CDR1 is MNHEY and CDR2 is SMNVEV in the germline V gene (reference sequence).

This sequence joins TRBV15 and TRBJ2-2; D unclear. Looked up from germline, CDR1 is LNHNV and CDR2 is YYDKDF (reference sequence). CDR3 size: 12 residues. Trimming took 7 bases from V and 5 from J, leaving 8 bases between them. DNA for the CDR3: TGTGCCACCACCCCCGGGACCGGGGAGCTGTTTTTT. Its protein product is CATTPGTGELFF.

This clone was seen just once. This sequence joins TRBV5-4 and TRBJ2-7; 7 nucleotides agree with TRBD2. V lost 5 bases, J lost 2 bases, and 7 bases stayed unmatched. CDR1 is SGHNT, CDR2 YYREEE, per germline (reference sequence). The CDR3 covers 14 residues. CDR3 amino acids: CASRPGLSPYEQYF. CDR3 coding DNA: TGTGCCAGCAGACCGGGACTATCTCCCTACGAGCAGTACTTC.

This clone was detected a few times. The CDR3 bases are TGTGCCAGCAGCCAGGTATCCATGAATGGCTACACCTTC. Translating it yields CASSQVSMNGYTF. The chain has TRBV11-3 and TRBJ1-2; D gene uncertain. The ends were cut back, 5 bases at V and 6 bases at J, with 13 bases in the middle. Germline V gives CDR1 SGHNT, CDR2 YENEEA. The length of the CDR3 is 13 residues.

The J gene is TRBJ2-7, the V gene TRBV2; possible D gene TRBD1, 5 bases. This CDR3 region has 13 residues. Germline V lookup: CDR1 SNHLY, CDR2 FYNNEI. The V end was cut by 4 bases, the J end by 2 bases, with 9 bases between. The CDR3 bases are TGTGCCAGCAGTGGTCAACAGGCCTACGAGCAGTACTTC. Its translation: CASSGQQAYEQYF.

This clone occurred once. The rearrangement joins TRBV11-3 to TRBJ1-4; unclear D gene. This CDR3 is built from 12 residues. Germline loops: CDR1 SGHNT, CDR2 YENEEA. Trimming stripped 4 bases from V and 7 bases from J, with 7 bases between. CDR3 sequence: CASSSTGEKLFF. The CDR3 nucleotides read TGTGCCAGCAGCTCTACGGGTGAAAAACTGTTTTTT.

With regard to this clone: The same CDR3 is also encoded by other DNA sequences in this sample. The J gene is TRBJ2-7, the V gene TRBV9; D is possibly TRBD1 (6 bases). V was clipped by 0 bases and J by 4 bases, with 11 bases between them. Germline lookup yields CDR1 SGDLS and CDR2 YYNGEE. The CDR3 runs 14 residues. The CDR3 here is CASSVAGARYEQYF. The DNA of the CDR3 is TGTGCCAGCAGCGTAGCAGGGGCTAGGTACGAGCAGTACTTC.

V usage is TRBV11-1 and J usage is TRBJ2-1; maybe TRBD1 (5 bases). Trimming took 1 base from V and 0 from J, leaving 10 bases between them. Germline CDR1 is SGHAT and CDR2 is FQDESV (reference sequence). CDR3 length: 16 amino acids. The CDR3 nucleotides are TGTGCCAGCAGCTTAGAGGTGGGGCGCTCCTACAATGAGCAGTTCTTC. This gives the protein CASSLEVGRSYNEQFF.

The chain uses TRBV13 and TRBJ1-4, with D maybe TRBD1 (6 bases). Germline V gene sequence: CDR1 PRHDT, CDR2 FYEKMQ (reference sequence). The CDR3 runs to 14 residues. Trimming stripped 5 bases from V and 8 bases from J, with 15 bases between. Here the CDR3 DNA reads TGTGCCAGCAGCCTACAGGGACGGGGAGAAAAACTGTTTTTT. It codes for CASSLQGRGEKLFF.

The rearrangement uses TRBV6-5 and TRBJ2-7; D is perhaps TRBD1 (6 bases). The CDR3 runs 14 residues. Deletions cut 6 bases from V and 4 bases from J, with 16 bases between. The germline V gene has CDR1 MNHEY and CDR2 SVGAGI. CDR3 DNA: TGTGCCAGCAGAAACCAGGGGATTGCGTACGAGCAGTACTTC. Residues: CASRNQGIAYEQYF.

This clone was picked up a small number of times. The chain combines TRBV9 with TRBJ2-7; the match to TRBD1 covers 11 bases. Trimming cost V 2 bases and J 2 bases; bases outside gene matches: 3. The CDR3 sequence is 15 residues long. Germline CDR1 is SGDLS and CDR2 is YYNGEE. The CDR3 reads CASSVQDRGPYEQYF. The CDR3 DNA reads TGTGCCAGCAGCGTGCAGGACAGGGGGCCCTACGAGCAGTACTTC.

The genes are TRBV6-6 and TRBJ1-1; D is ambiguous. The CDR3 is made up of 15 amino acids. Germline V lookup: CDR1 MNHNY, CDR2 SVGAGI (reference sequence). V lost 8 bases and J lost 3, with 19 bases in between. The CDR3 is CASQDRGGRDTEAFF. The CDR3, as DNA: TGTGCCAGCCAAGATCGAGGAGGGAGAGACACTGAAGCTTTCTTT.

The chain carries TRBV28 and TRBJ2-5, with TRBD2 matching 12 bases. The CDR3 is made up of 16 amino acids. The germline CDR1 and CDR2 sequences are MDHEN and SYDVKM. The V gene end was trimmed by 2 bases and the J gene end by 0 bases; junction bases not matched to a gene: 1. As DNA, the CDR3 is TGTGCCAGCAGTTTAGGGACTAGCGGGTACCAAGAGACCCAGTACTTC. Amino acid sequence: CASSLGTSGYQETQYF.

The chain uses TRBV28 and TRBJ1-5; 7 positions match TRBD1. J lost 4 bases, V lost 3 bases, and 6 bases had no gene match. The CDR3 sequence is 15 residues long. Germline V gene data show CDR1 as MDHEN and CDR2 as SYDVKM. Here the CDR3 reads CASSFQDRQNQPQHF. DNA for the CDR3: TGTGCCAGCAGTTTCCAGGACAGGCAAAATCAGCCCCAGCATTTT. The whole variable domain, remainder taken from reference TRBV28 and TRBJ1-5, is DVKVTQSSRYLVKRTGEKVFLECVQDMDHENMFWYRQDPGLGLRLIYFSYDVKMKEKGDIPEGYSVSREKKERFSLILESASTNQTSMYLCASSFQDRQNQPQHFGDGTRLSIL.

The CDR3 protein is CASSLSSQETQYF. In DNA form, the CDR3 reads TGCGCCAGCAGCTTGTCCAGCCAAGAGACCCAGTACTTC. The chain couples TRBV5-1 to TRBJ2-5; D not resolved. Deletions cut 1 base from V and 1 base from J, with 5 bases between. CDR3 length equals 13 residues. Germline lookup yields CDR1 SGHRS and CDR2 YFSETQ.